One sample yielded the 17 T cell receptor beta chains listed below, sequenced in a study of early T cells in non-severe SARS-CoV-2 infection. TCRdb reprocessed the 5' RACE reads with MiXCR, giving one entry per CDR3 protein. Of over 55,000 distinct CDR3 sequences in the sample, roughly 10% were seen once. Sequencing used whole blood. All receptors come from an adult who was a healthcare worker with PCR-confirmed SARS-CoV-2 infection or an uninfected control (not recorded which).

This clonotype was counted ten times or more. This chain's CDR3 is CASSSRLAGASGANVLTF. The CDR3 DNA follows: TGTGCCAGCAGTTCTCGCCTAGCGGGAGCCTCGGGGGCCAACGTCCTGACTTTC. This rearrangement joins TRBV6-5 to TRBJ2-6, with 10 positions matching TRBD2. V lost 4 bases to trimming and J lost 4 bases; unmatched junction nucleotides: 10. Germline assignment: CDR1 MNHEY and CDR2 SVGAGI. The CDR3 sequence is 18 residues long.

This clonotype was detected only a few times. The chain has TRBV6-1 and TRBJ2-7; D possibly corresponds to TRBD2 (5 bases). In germline, CDR1 is MNHNS, CDR2 SASEGT. The CDR3 has 14 amino acids. V was clipped by 10 bases and J by 3 bases, with 19 bases between them. Written as DNA, the CDR3 is TGTGCCACCAGGCTTGTTGAGGGAGTCTACGAGCAGTACTTC. Protein: CATRLVEGVYEQYF.

This CDR3 is CASSIDGTSEKLFF. CDR3 bases: TGTGCCAGTAGTATAGACGGGACGTCTGAAAAACTGTTTTTT. The chain links TRBV19 to TRBJ1-4, with a tentative D call TRBD1 (5 bases). The CDR3 sequence is 14 residues long. Trimming cost V 0 bases and J 7 bases, with 9 bases left between them. CDR1 LNHDA and CDR2 SQIVND come from the germline V gene (reference sequence).

The chain recombines TRBV11-2 with TRBJ1-3; D is unclear. Looked up from germline, CDR1 is SGHAT and CDR2 is FQNNGV. The CDR3 spans 12 residues. V was cut by 4 bases and J by 4 bases, with 5 bases left in between. CDR3: CASSSLGNTIYF. The CDR3 coding sequence is TGTGCCAGCAGCTCTTTAGGAAACACCATATATTTT.

To note about this clonotype: Since a much larger clone is just one base distant, this may be a read error. J is TRBJ2-2 and V is TRBV15, with TRBD1 matching 9 bases. Looked up from germline, CDR1 is LNHNV and CDR2 is YYDKDF (reference sequence). CDR3 size: 14 residues. The CDR3 reads CVTTGGENTGELFF. The CDR3 DNA reads as TGTGTCACGACAGGGGGTGAGAACACCGGGGAGCTGTTTTTT.

V usage is TRBV6-6 and J usage is TRBJ2-7; maybe TRBD1 (6 bases). Germline CDR1 and CDR2: MNHNY and SVGAGI (reference sequence). V lost 0 bases, J lost 3 bases, and 15 bases lay in between. The CDR3 loop spans 16 amino acids. The CDR3 DNA is TGTGCCAGCAGTTACTCTGGTCAGGGGAACTACTACGAGCAGTACTTC. Translating gives CASSYSGQGNYYEQYF.

This clonotype showed up many times. The V call is TRBV6-1, the J call TRBJ2-1; D call uncertain. V lost 8 bases and J 10 bases, leaving 24 bases between the germline ends. Germline V gene lookup returns CDR1 MNHNS and CDR2 SASEGT. This CDR3 is built from 15 residues. The CDR3 DNA reads TGTGCCAGCCCAACGTGGCAGCTTCAGATAGACGAGCAGTTCTTC. Protein product: CASPTWQLQIDEQFF.

This clonotype was found many times. The chain couples TRBV29-1 to TRBJ2-7; the match to TRBD1 covers 8 bases. The V gene end was trimmed by 6 bases and the J gene end by 2 bases; junction bases not matched to a gene: 6. Germline-derived CDR1 and CDR2 are SQVTM and ANQGSEA. This CDR3 is built from 13 residues. CDR3 nucleotides: TGCAGCGTGGGACAGGCAATAACCTACGAGCAGTACTTC. It is translated as CSVGQAITYEQYF.

There are many counts of this clonotype. The chain uses TRBV24-1 and TRBJ2-1; 11 bases match TRBD2. CDR1 is KGHDR, CDR2 SFDVKD, per germline. The J segment lost 4 bases and the V segment lost 4 bases, leaving 8 bases of the junction unmatched. This CDR3 contains 17 residues. CDR3 nucleotide sequence: TGTGCCACCAGTGACCGAGGGACTAGCGGAAAATACAATGAGCAGTTCTTC. Protein sequence: CATSDRGTSGKYNEQFF.

This clonotype was found a few times. The rearrangement uses TRBV30 and TRBJ1-5; the D gene is possibly TRBD1 (6 bases). Germline V gene data show CDR1 as GTSNPN and CDR2 as SVGIG (reference sequence). V lost 7 bases, J lost 2 bases, and 9 bases lay in between. The CDR3 spans 12 residues. DNA of the CDR3: TGTGCCTCTAGACAGGGCAATCAGCCCCAGCATTTT. Translation gives CASRQGNQPQHF.

The J gene is TRBJ2-7, the V gene TRBV11-2, with D hard to call. The V and J ends lost 0 bases and 4 bases respectively, with 7 bases between them. The CDR3 consists of 13 residues. Germline V CDR1 and CDR2: SGHAT, FQNNGV. The CDR3 DNA is TGTGCCAGCAGCTTAGATCTATCGTACGAGCAGTACTTC. It yields the protein CASSLDLSYEQYF.

The chain has TRBV29-1 and TRBJ1-2; D unresolved. The CDR3 sequence is 12 residues long. The V end was cut by 7 bases, the J end by 5 bases, with 14 bases between. The germline V gene has CDR1 SQVTM and CDR2 ANQGSEA. CDR3 DNA sequence: TGCAGCGCCACCGGAGAAGGGTATGGCTACACCTTC. Residues: CSATGEGYGYTF.

This clonotype was observed at least ten times. The rearrangement uses TRBV2 and TRBJ1-3, with TRBD1 matching 7 bases. Germline CDR1 and CDR2: SNHLY and FYNNEI. The junction had 7 bases not matched to a gene; V was cut back by 5 bases and J by 3 bases. CDR3 length equals 15 residues. For the CDR3, the DNA is TGTGCCAGCAGTACGGGACAGACCTATGGAAACACCATATATTTT. Its translation: CASSTGQTYGNTIYF.

The table lists this clonotype with a few counts. The rearrangement uses TRBV27 and TRBJ1-2, with D uncertain. CDR1 and CDR2 from the germline V gene are MNHEY and SMNVEV (reference sequence). The CDR3 sequence is 12 residues long. The V and J ends lost 0 bases and 6 bases respectively, with 5 bases between them. The CDR3 nucleotides read TGTGCCAGCAGTTTATCCGGTAATGGCTACACCTTC. Encoded protein: CASSLSGNGYTF.

This clonotype was counted many times. The chain joins TRBV6-1 to TRBJ2-1; TRBD2 matches 12 bases. Germline CDR1 is MNHNS and CDR2 is SASEGT. Trimming at V came to 7 bases and at J to 8 bases, leaving 12 bases not matched to a gene. The CDR3 is 16 residues long. Here the CDR3 reads CASTERPGLAGHEQFF. The CDR3 region has the DNA TGTGCCAGCACCGAACGACCGGGACTAGCGGGCCATGAGCAGTTCTTC.

In this sample, this clonotype turned up a few times. The V call is TRBV7-2, the J call TRBJ2-5; TRBD2 matches 12 bases. CDR3 length: 16 amino acids. The V gene end was trimmed by 5 bases and the J gene end by 2 bases; junction bases not matched to a gene: 6. Germline CDR1 and CDR2: SGHTA and FQGNSA. The CDR3 reads CASSEGLAGRQETQYF. In DNA, the CDR3 is TGTGCCAGCAGCGAAGGACTAGCGGGAAGACAAGAGACCCAGTACTTC.

This clonotype occurred many times. The V and J genes are TRBV12-5 and TRBJ2-3; no definite D call. Trimming left V 0 bases short and J 5 bases short, with 0 bases between. CDR1 is LGHNT and CDR2 is FRNRAP in the germline V gene. The CDR3 has 11 amino acids. CDR3 amino acids: CASGLVDTQYF. The CDR3 nucleotides are TGTGCTAGTGGTTTGGTAGATACGCAGTATTTT.